Listed here is a single TCR beta chain. Its matching antigen is unknown. TCRdb re-analysed the RT-PCR reads in MiXCR, keeping a single row per CDR3 protein. In the table there are about 300,000 distinct CDR3 sequences, less than 25% of which are singletons. This CDR3 region has 14 residues. Germline-derived CDR1 and CDR2 are SGDLS and YYNGEE. V gave up 6 bases and J gave up 7 bases, with 19 bases separating them. This record belongs to a study of response to subunit inactivated influenza vaccine. Findings and caveats of the study: A suggestion made by the authors is that each seasonal influenza vaccination recruits few new T cells.

Sample: PBMCs from blood, taken approximately 22 months after vaccination. The clonotype was recovered from a man aged 45 to 75 who received an inactivated influenza vaccine. The rearrangement uses TRBV9 and TRBJ1-1; TRBD1 might be the D (5 bases). The CDR3 region is CASTGVGTFHEAFF. CDR3 bases: TGTGCCAGCACCGGAGTAGGGACCTTCCATGAAGCTTTCTTT.